The 12 T cell receptor beta chains below were found in one sample sequenced in a study of cytomegalovirus exposure and HLA in healthy donors. PCR employed 60 Vbeta and 13 Jbeta primers. The repertoire was sequenced with immunoSEQ multiplex PCR; TCRdb's copy has only in-frame clones and lacks some. The sample lists 150,000 to 200,000 clones; around 90% were seen once. Specimen: PBMCs. The receptor source for this set is a boy under 10 years old in good health and CMV-seronegative.

The rearrangement uses TRBV5-1 and TRBJ2-2; a weak D match, TRBD2 (5 bases). Per the germline V gene, CDR1 is SGHRS and CDR2 is YFSETQ. The CDR3 runs to 14 residues. Between the trimmed V and J ends, which lost 0 bases and 6 bases, there was a span of 9 bases. The CDR3, as DNA: TGCGCCAGCAGCTTGGACCCCGGGGCCGGGGAGCTGTTTTTT. It translates to CASSLDPGAGELFF.

CDR3 sequence (DNA): TGCGCCAGCAGCCAAGACAGGGGAGACACTGAAGCTTTCTTT. Protein product: CASSQDRGDTEAFF. The V call is TRBV5-1, the J call TRBJ1-1; TRBD1 matches at 8 bases. CDR1 SGHRS and CDR2 YFSETQ come from the germline V gene. The J segment lost 3 bases and the V segment lost 4 bases, leaving 5 bases of the junction unmatched. The CDR3 loop spans 14 amino acids.

J is TRBJ2-7 and V is TRBV30; 7 positions agree with TRBD1. The CDR3 covers 13 residues. Per the germline V gene, CDR1 is GTSNPN and CDR2 is SVGIG (reference sequence). V dropped 4 bases and J dropped 4; count of bases not matched to a gene: 7. As DNA, the CDR3 is TGTGCCTGGAAAGCCGACAGGGCTTACGAGCAGTACTTC. Amino acids: CAWKADRAYEQYF.

The chain employs TRBV12-5 and TRBJ1-2, with 8 bases lining up with TRBD1. This CDR3 comprises 13 residues. Germline-derived CDR1 and CDR2 are LGHNT and FRNRAP. Trimming removed 2 bases from V and 8 bases from J; junction bases left unmatched: 4. The CDR3 region has the DNA TGTGCTAGTGGTTTGACAGGGGGGAGAGGCTACACCTTC. Encoded protein: CASGLTGGRGYTF. The variable domain in full, completed from reference TRBV12-5 and TRBJ1-2, reads DARVTQTPRHKVTEMGQEVTMRCQPILGHNTVFWYRQTMMQGLELLAYFRNRAPLDDSGMPKDRFSAEMPDATLATLKIQPSEPRDSAVYFCASGLTGGRGYTFGSGTRLTVV.

The chain recombines TRBV18 with TRBJ2-7, with 10 nucleotides matching TRBD2. Germline CDR1 KGHSH, CDR2 LQKENI. This CDR3 is 17 amino acids long. V was clipped by 3 bases and J by 3 bases; unmatched bases: 11. DNA for the CDR3: TGTGCCAGCTCACCGGCTAGCGGGAGTGGCGGAGACTACGAGCAGTACTTC. The encoded protein is CASSPASGSGGDYEQYF.

This clone has a single count. CDR3 coding DNA: TGTGCCAGCAACAGGGGAGTACGGGAGACCCAGTACTTC. It is translated as CASNRGVRETQYF. The V gene is TRBV6-1, the J gene TRBJ2-5, with 7 nucleotides matching TRBD1. The V segment lost 7 bases and the J segment 5 bases; nucleotides outside the gene matches: 7. The CDR3 is 13 residues long. Germline V gene data show CDR1 as MNHNS and CDR2 as SASEGT.

The chain joins TRBV4-2 to TRBJ2-1; 10 bases match TRBD2. The CDR3 is 16 amino acids. Germline CDR1 LGHNA, CDR2 YNFKEQ. The trim removed 3 bases at V and 2 bases at J, leaving 4 bases unmatched. For the CDR3, the DNA is TGTGCCAGCAGCCAGGGAGCGGGGGGGCCCTACAATGAGCAGTTCTTC. Translated, it gives CASSQGAGGPYNEQFF.

This rearrangement joins TRBV10-3 to TRBJ2-1, with D possibly TRBD2 on 5 matching bases. Trimming stripped 0 bases from V and 6 bases from J, with 18 bases between. Germline V lookup: CDR1 ENHRY, CDR2 SYGVKD. The CDR3 runs to 17 residues. The CDR3, as DNA: TGTGCCATCAGTGAGTCAAGTGGCACGGGATTAACCAATGAGCAGTTCTTC. This gives the protein CAISESSGTGLTNEQFF.

Comments on this clone: Distinct nucleotide sequences in the sample also encode this CDR3. The gene calls are TRBV5-1 and TRBJ2-3; possible D gene TRBD2, 6 bases. Per the germline V gene, CDR1 is SGHRS and CDR2 is YFSETQ. There are 15 residues in the CDR3. Trimming took off 4 bases at V and 0 bases at J, with 12 bases between the two ends. The CDR3 coding sequence is TGCGCCAGCAGCCGCCTGGCGGGGAGCACAGATACGCAGTATTTT. Translating it yields CASSRLAGSTDTQYF.

The chain recombines TRBV5-4 with TRBJ2-3, with 10 bases lining up with TRBD1. Germline values: CDR1 SGHNT, CDR2 YYREEE (reference sequence). The CDR3 loop spans 15 amino acids. V shed 4 bases and J 6 bases; nucleotides not matched to a gene: 8. CDR3 amino acids: CASSPRQGAWDTQYF. The CDR3 DNA reads TGTGCCAGCAGCCCAAGACAGGGGGCCTGGGATACGCAGTATTTT. Full variable domain (rest looked up from reference TRBV5-4 and TRBJ2-3): ETGVTQSPTHLIKTRGQQVTLRCSSQSGHNTVSWYQQALGQGPQFIFQYYREEENGRGNFPPRFSGLQFPNYSSELNVNALELDDSALYLCASSPRQGAWDTQYFGPGTRLTVL.

This chain uses TRBV28 with TRBJ2-5; 7 bases match TRBD1. Matching the DNA end better, TRBJ2-7 makes the J call doubtful. There are 14 residues in the CDR3. Germline loops: CDR1 MDHEN, CDR2 SYDVKM. CDR3 in DNA: TGTGCCAGCAGTTCGGACAGGCCTGCCTACGAGCAGTACTTC. Protein product: CASSSDRPAYEQYF.

This chain joins TRBV27 and TRBJ1-2; weak D call: TRBD1 (6 bases). This CDR3 is built from 13 residues. Germline CDR1 MNHEY, CDR2 SMNVEV (reference sequence). Trimming took 4 bases from V and 5 from J, leaving 11 bases between them. CDR3 region: CASSWGREYGYTF. DNA for the CDR3: TGTGCCAGCAGTTGGGGGCGCGAATATGGCTACACCTTC.